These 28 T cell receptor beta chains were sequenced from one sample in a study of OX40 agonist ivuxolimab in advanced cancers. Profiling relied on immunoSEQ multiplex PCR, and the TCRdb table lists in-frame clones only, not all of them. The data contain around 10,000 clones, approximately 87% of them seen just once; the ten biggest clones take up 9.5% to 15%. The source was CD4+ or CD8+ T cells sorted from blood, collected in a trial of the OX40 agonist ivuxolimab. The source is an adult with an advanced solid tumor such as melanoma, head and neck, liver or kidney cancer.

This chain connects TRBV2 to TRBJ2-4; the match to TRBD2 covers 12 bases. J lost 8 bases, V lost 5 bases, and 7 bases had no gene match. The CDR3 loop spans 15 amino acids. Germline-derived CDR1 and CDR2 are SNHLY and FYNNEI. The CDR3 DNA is TGTGCCAGCAGTAGGACTAGCGGGGTTAGGGACATTCAGTACTTC. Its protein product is CASSRTSGVRDIQYF.

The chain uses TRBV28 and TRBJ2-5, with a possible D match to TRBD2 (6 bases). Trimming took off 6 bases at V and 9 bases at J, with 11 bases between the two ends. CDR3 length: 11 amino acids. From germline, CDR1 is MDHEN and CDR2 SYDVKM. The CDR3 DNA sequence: TGTGCCAGCAGCCATCTAGCGCCCCAGTACTTC. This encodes CASSHLAPQYF.

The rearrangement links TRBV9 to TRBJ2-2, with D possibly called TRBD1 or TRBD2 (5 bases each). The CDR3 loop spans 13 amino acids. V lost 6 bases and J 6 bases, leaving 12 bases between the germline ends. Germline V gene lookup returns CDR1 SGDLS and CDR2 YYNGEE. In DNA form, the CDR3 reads TGTGCCAGCACCCGGGACGTTCCCGGGGAGCTGTTTTTT. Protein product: CASTRDVPGELFF.

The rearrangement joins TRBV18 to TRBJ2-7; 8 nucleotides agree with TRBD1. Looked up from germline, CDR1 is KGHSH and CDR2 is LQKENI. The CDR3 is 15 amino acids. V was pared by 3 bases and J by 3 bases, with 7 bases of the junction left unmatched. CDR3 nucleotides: TGTGCCAGCTCACCTGAAACAGGGGGTAGCTACGAGCAGTACTTC. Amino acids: CASSPETGGSYEQYF.

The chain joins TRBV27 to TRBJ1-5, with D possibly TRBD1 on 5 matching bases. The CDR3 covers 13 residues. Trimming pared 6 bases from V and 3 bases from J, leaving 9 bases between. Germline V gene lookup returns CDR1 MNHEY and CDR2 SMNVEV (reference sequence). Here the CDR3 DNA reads TGTGCCAGCAGCAGGGTCCTCAATCAGCCCCAGCATTTT. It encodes CASSRVLNQPQHF.

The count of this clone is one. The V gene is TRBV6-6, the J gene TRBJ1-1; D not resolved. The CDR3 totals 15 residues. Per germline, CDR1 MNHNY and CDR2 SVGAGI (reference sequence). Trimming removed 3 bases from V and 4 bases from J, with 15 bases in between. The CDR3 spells CASSYNPGLATEAFF. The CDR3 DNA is TGTGCCAGCAGTTATAATCCAGGCCTAGCCACTGAAGCTTTCTTT.

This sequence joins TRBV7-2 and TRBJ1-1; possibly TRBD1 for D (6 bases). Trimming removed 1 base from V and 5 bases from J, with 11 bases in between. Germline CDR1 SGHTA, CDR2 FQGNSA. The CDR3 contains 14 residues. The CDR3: CASSLGGGGTEAFF. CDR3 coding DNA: TGTGCCAGCAGCTTAGGTGGAGGGGGGACTGAAGCTTTCTTT.

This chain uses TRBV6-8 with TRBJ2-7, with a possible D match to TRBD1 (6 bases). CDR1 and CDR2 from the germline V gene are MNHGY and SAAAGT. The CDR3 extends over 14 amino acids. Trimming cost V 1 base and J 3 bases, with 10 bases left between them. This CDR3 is CASSYFQGHYEQYF. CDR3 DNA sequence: TGTGCCAGCAGTTACTTTCAGGGGCACTACGAGCAGTACTTC.

Here the CDR3 reads CASSLGLGVKQPQHF. The CDR3 DNA sequence: TGTGCCAGCAGTTTAGGGTTAGGGGTAAAACAGCCCCAGCATTTT. The V call is TRBV28, the J call TRBJ1-5; D is possibly TRBD1 (5 bases). V was shortened by 2 bases and J by 7 bases, with 15 bases between the two germline ends. The CDR3 is 15 amino acids. Looked up from germline, CDR1 is MDHEN and CDR2 is SYDVKM.

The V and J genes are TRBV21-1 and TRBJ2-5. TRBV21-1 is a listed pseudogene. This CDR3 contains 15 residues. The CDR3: CASSKGGGGQETQYF. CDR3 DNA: TGTGCCAGCAGCAAAGGTGGAGGGGGCCAAGAGACCCAGTACTTC.

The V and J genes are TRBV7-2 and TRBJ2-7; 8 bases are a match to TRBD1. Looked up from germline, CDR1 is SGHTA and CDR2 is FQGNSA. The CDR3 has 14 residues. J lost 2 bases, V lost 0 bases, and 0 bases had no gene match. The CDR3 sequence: CASSLATGAYEQYF. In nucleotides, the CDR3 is TGTGCCAGCAGCTTAGCGACAGGGGCCTACGAGCAGTACTTC.

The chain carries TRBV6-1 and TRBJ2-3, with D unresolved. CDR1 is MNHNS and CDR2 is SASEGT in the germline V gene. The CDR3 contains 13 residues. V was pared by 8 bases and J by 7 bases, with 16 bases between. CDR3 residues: CASSTEIGNTQYF. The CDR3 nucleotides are TGTGCCAGCTCCACAGAGATCGGAAATACGCAGTATTTT.

The CDR3 nucleotides read TGCGCCAGCAGCCAAGAGAGCGCAGAATCTAGCACAGATACGCAGTATTTT. Translation: CASSQESAESSTDTQYF. The chain links TRBV4-1 to TRBJ2-3; D not resolved. The CDR3 length is 17 residues. CDR1 and CDR2 from the germline V gene are MGHRA and YSYEKL. V was shortened by 0 bases and J by 0 bases, with 13 bases between the two germline ends.

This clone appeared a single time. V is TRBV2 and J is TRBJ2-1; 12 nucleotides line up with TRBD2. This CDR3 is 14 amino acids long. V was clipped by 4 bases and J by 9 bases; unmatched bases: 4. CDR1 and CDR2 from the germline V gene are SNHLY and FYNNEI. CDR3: CASSVLAGGFEQFF. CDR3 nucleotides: TGTGCCAGCAGTGTCCTAGCGGGGGGGTTTGAGCAGTTCTTC.

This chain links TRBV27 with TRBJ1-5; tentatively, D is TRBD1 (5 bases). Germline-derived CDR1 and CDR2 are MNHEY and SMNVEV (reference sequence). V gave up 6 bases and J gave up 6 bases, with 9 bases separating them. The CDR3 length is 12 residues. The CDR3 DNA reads TGTGCCAGCAGGGGGGTTAGTCAGCCCCAGCATTTT. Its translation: CASRGVSQPQHF.

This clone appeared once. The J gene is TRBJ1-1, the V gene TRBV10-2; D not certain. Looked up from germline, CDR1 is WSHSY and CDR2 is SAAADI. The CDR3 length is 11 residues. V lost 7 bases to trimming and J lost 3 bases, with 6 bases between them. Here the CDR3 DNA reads TGCGCCAGCACTGACCACACTGAAGCTTTCTTT. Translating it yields CASTDHTEAFF.

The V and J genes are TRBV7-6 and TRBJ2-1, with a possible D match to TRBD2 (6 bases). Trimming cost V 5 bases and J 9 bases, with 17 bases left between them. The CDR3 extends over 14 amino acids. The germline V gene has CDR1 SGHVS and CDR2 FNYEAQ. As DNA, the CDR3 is TGTGCCAGCAGCCCTACACGCGGAGGGAGTGAGCAGTTCTTC. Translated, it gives CASSPTRGGSEQFF. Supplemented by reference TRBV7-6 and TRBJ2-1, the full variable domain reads GAGVSQSPRYKVTKRGQDVALRCDPISGHVSLYWYRQALGQGPEFLTYFNYEAQQDKSGLPNDRFSAERPEGSISTLTIQRTEQRDSAMYRCASSPTRGGSEQFFGPGTRLTVL.

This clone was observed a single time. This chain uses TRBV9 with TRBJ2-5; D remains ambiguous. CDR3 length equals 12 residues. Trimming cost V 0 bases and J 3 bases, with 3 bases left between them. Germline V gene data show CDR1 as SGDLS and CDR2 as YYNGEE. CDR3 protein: CASSVGEETQYF. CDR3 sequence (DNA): TGTGCCAGCAGCGTAGGGGAAGAGACCCAGTACTTC.

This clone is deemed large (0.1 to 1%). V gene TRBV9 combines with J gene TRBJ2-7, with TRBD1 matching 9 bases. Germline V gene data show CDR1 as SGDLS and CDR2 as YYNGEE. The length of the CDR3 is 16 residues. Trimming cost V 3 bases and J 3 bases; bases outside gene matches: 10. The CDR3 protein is CASSASPGTGRYEQYF. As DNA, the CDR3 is TGTGCCAGCAGCGCCTCTCCCGGGACAGGGCGCTACGAGCAGTACTTC.

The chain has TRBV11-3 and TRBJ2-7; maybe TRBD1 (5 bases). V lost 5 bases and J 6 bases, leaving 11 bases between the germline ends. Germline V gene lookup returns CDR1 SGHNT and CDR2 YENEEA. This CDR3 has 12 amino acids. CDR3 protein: CASSQQGFEQYF. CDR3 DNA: TGTGCCAGCAGCCAGCAGGGTTTCGAGCAGTACTTC.

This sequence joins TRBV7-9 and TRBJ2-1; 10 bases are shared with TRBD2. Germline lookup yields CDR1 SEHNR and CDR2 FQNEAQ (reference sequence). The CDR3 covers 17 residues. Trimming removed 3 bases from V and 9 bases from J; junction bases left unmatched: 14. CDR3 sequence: CASSFWASGGAEGEQFF. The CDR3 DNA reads TGTGCCAGCAGCTTCTGGGCTAGCGGGGGAGCCGAGGGTGAGCAGTTCTTC.

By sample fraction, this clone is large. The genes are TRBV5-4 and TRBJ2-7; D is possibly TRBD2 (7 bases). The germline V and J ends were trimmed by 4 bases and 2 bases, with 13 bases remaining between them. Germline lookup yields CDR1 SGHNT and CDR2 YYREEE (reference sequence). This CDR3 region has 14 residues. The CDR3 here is CASSPLGGAYEQYF. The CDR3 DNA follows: TGTGCCAGCAGCCCCTTAGGGGGGGCCTACGAGCAGTACTTC.

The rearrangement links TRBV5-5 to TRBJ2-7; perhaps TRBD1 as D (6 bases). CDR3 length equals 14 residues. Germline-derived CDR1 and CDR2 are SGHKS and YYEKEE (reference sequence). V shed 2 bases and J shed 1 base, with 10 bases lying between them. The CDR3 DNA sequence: TGTGCCAGCAGCTTTTTCCAGGGGTCCTACGAGCAGTACTTC. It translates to CASSFFQGSYEQYF.

The DNA of the CDR3 is TGTGCCAGCAGCGAGGGACTAGCGGAGTACAATGAGCAGTTCTTC. Residues: CASSEGLAEYNEQFF. V gene TRBV9 combines with J gene TRBJ2-1, with 11 bases fitting TRBD2. Germline values: CDR1 SGDLS, CDR2 YYNGEE. CDR3 size: 15 residues. The V and J ends lost 3 bases and 4 bases, in that order; junction bases with no gene match: 3.

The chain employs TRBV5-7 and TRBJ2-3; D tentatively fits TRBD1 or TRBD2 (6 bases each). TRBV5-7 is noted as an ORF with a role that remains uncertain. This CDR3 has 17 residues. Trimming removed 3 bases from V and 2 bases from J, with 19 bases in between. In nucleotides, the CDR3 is TGTGCCAGCAGCTCGGTAGAGGGGGGAAGGTTCACAGATACGCAGTATTTT. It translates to CASSSVEGGRFTDTQYF.

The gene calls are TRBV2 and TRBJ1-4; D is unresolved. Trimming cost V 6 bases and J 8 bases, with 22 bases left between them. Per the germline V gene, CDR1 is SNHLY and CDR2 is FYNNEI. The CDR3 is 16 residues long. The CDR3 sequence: CASSHTDYPPGEKLFF. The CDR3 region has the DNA TGTGCCAGCAGCCACACCGATTATCCTCCGGGCGAAAAACTGTTTTTT.

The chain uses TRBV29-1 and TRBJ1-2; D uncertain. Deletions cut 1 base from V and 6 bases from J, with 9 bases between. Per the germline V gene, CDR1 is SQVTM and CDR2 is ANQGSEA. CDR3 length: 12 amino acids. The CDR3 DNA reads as TGCAGCGTTGAAGGGGCTAGGGATGGCTACACCTTC. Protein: CSVEGARDGYTF. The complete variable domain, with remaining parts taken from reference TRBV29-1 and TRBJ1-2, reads SAVISQKPSRDICQRGTSLTIQCQVDSQVTMMFWYRQQPGQSLTLIATANQGSEATYESGFVIDKFPISRPNLTFSTLTVSNMSPEDSSIYLCSVEGARDGYTFGSGTRLTVV.

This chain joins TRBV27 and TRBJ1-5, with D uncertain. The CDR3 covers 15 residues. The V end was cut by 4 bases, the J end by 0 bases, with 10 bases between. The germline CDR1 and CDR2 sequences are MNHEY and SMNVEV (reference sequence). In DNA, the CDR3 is TGTGCCAGCAGTTCCCTGATTTATAGCAATCAGCCCCAGCATTTT. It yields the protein CASSSLIYSNQPQHF.